This TCR beta chain emerged from a study of T cell clonotyping in hematopoietic cell transplantation. The time point: recipient sample about 28 days before transplant, after cytoreduction. The CDR3 runs 13 residues. Germline V CDR1 and CDR2: MGHRA, YSYEKL. Trimming pared 4 bases from V and 2 bases from J, leaving 8 bases between. Libraries were prepared by immunoSEQ multiplex PCR; TCRdb keeps only in-frame clonotypes and omits some of them. Among several thousand clones listed, roughly 88% were seen once. The rearrangement joins TRBV4-1 to TRBJ2-5; unclear D gene. The sequencing here drew on peripheral blood mononuclear cells, taken before stem cell transplant. The clonotype comes from a young man with acute myeloid leukemia. Some clones in this sample may be carry-over from other donors' samples. CDR3 coding DNA: TGCGCCAGCAGCCTAACCAGGCAAGAGACCCAGTACTTC. As protein: CASSLTRQETQYF.